The next 19 T cell receptor beta chains were all read from a single sample in a study of radiotherapy plus CTLA-4 blockade in lung cancer. The assay was immunoSEQ multiplex PCR, and TCRdb's table has in-frame clones only and misses some. Among about 110,000 clones listed, more than 75% were seen once. This specimen was peripheral blood, taken from a patient treated with radiotherapy plus ipilimumab. Receptor source: a human donor with non-small cell lung cancer that progressed on radiotherapy plus ipilimumab. Some clones in this sample may be carry-over from other donors' samples.

A note on this clone: Within the sample, other DNA sequences also encode this same CDR3. The CDR3 DNA follows: TGTGCCAGCAGGGACTTAGCGGGGGGGCACAATGAGCAGTTCTTC. Translated, it gives CASRDLAGGHNEQFF. The chain has TRBV6-1 and TRBJ2-1; TRBD2 agrees at 11 bases. This CDR3 spans 15 amino acids. In germline, CDR1 is MNHNS, CDR2 SASEGT. The J segment lost 5 bases and the V segment lost 6 bases, leaving 6 bases of the junction unmatched.

CDR3 residues: CASSEQWVQGMGYGYTF. The CDR3 DNA is TGTGCCAGCAGTGAACAGTGGGTACAGGGTATGGGATATGGCTACACCTTC. V gene TRBV6-1 combines with J gene TRBJ1-2; possibly TRBD1 for D (6 bases). Germline-derived CDR1 and CDR2 are MNHNS and SASEGT. CDR3 length: 17 amino acids. Trimming took off 2 bases at V and 5 bases at J, with 21 bases between the two ends.

The chain couples TRBV6-1 to TRBJ2-7; TRBD2 is a possible D gene (5 bases). Germline V gene data show CDR1 as MNHNS and CDR2 as SASEGT. Between the trimmed V and J ends, which lost 0 bases and 0 bases, there was a span of 12 bases. This CDR3 has 16 amino acids. CDR3 sequence: CASSEARGSLSYEQYF. Written as DNA, the CDR3 is TGTGCCAGCAGTGAAGCTCGGGGTAGCCTCTCCTACGAGCAGTACTTC.

This sequence joins TRBV4-1 and TRBJ1-1; no clear D gene. The CDR3 totals 13 residues. V lost 0 bases and J lost 10, with 12 bases in between. CDR1 is MGHRA and CDR2 is YSYEKL in the germline V gene. CDR3 residues: CASSQDSEGVAFF. The CDR3, as DNA: TGCGCCAGCAGCCAAGATAGCGAGGGCGTAGCTTTCTTT.

V is TRBV7-2 and J is TRBJ2-1; D unclear. Between the trimmed V and J ends, which lost 5 bases and 3 bases, there was a span of 5 bases. This CDR3 is 12 amino acids long. The germline gives CDR1 SGHTA, CDR2 FQGNSA. CDR3 sequence (DNA): TGTGCCAGCAGCCAAGACTACAATGAGCAGTTCTTC. It is translated as CASSQDYNEQFF.

This clone was picked up many times. CDR3 residues: CASSDNLGSGELFF. The DNA for the CDR3 is TGTGCCAGCAGTGACAACCTGGGATCCGGGGAGCTGTTTTTT. V gene TRBV6-4 combines with J gene TRBJ2-2; D call uncertain. Per the germline V gene, CDR1 is MRHNA and CDR2 is SNTAGT. The CDR3 spans 14 residues. Trimming cost V 2 bases and J 6 bases, with 10 bases left between them.

This chain uses TRBV7-9 with TRBJ1-1, with unresolved D. There are 15 residues in the CDR3. V was cut by 3 bases and J by 1 base, with 12 bases left in between. Germline CDR1 SEHNR, CDR2 FQNEAQ (reference sequence). CDR3: CASSFYEVWNTEAFF. CDR3 coding DNA: TGTGCCAGCAGCTTCTACGAGGTCTGGAACACTGAAGCTTTCTTT.

This chain connects TRBV7-5 to TRBJ2-7; the D segment call TRBD2 is taken from the table without a DNA check. TRBV7-5 is labeled a pseudogene. This CDR3 has 17 residues. In nucleotides, the CDR3 is TGTGTCAGAAGCTCCCGATTCGGGGGACTGATGACCTACGAGCAGTACTTC. It is translated as CVRSSRFGGLMTYEQYF.

The chain combines TRBV2 with TRBJ2-4; TRBD2 matches at 14 bases. Unmatched junction bases numbered 3, after V lost 4 bases and J lost 7 bases. There are 15 residues in the CDR3. The germline V gene has CDR1 SNHLY and CDR2 FYNNEI. CDR3 residues: CASSGLAGGQNIQYF. The CDR3 DNA reads as TGTGCCAGCAGTGGACTAGCGGGGGGGCAGAACATTCAGTACTTC.

This clone was seen just once. The chain couples TRBV6-5 to TRBJ1-1; D perhaps matches TRBD1 (6 bases). Germline V gene data show CDR1 as MNHEY and CDR2 as SVGAGI. CDR3 length: 13 residues. V dropped 2 bases and J dropped 8 bases, with 12 bases sitting between them. The CDR3 is CASSYGQGREAFF. For the CDR3, the DNA is TGTGCCAGCAGTTACGGGCAGGGGAGAGAAGCTTTCTTT.

V gene TRBV4-3 combines with J gene TRBJ2-5; 10 bases fit TRBD2. This CDR3 region has 16 residues. V dropped 5 bases and J dropped 5; count of bases not matched to a gene: 11. Germline loops: CDR1 LGHNA, CDR2 YSLEER. The CDR3 sequence: CASSNSPTGLAETQYF. CDR3 nucleotide sequence: TGCGCCAGCAGCAACTCACCAACGGGACTAGCGGAGACCCAGTACTTC.

This chain links TRBV2 with TRBJ1-2; D is unresolved. The CDR3 has 12 residues. The V and J ends lost 11 bases and 8 bases respectively, with 18 bases between them. Germline CDR1 is SNHLY and CDR2 is FYNNEI. CDR3 amino acids: CAGTGRIEGYTF. Written as DNA, the CDR3 is TGTGCCGGAACGGGCAGGATTGAAGGCTACACCTTC.

Worth noting for this clone: The same CDR3 can be traced to other DNA sequences in this sample. The chain is built from TRBV5-1 and TRBJ2-3, with 9 bases identical to TRBD2. Unmatched junction bases numbered 4, after V lost 5 bases and J lost 3 bases. The length of the CDR3 is 14 residues. CDR1 and CDR2 from the germline V gene are SGHRS and YFSETQ. For the CDR3, the DNA is TGCGCCAGCAGAGGCCTAGCGGGGACAGATACGCAGTATTTT. Translation: CASRGLAGTDTQYF.

The chain employs TRBV7-9 and TRBJ1-1; a possible D gene is TRBD1 (6 bases). Germline CDR1 reads SEHNR; CDR2 reads FQNEAQ (reference sequence). The V gene lost 6 bases and the J gene lost 6 bases, with 14 bases spanning the gap. This CDR3 comprises 13 residues. For the CDR3, the DNA is TGTGCCAGCAGGGACAAACAGGGTCCTGAAGCTTTCTTT. Its protein product is CASRDKQGPEAFF. Full variable domain (remainder filled in from reference TRBV7-9 and TRBJ1-1): DTGVSQNPRHKITKRGQNVTFRCDPISEHNRLYWYRQTLGQGPEFLTYFQNEAQLEKSRLLSDRFSAERPKGSFSTLEIQRTEQGDSAMYLCASRDKQGPEAFFGQGTRLTVV.

The gene calls are TRBV19 and TRBJ1-5, with a possible D match to TRBD1 (6 bases). The CDR3 length is 16 residues. The germline V gene has CDR1 LNHDA and CDR2 SQIVND (reference sequence). V lost 4 bases and J lost 1, with 14 bases in between. CDR3 in amino acids: CASSTWVGGSNQPQHF. CDR3 DNA sequence: TGTGCCAGTAGTACCTGGGTTGGGGGCAGCAATCAGCCCCAGCATTTT.

There are a few counts of this clone. This sequence joins TRBV5-1 and TRBJ2-7; 7 bases map to TRBD1. CDR1 is SGHRS and CDR2 is YFSETQ in the germline V gene. V dropped 4 bases and J dropped 4; count of bases not matched to a gene: 8. The CDR3 extends over 14 amino acids. DNA for the CDR3: TGCGCCAGCAGCACCCGACAGGGTTCATACGAGCAGTACTTC. Amino acids: CASSTRQGSYEQYF.

The chain has TRBV29-1 and TRBJ2-7, with 9 positions matching TRBD1. The CDR3 runs 14 residues. CDR1 is SQVTM, CDR2 ANQGSEA, per germline. V gave up 4 bases and J gave up 4 bases; unmatched junction bases: 8. The CDR3 loop reads CSVVGGTGWYEQYF. The CDR3 region has the DNA TGCAGCGTTGTGGGGGGGACAGGGTGGTACGAGCAGTACTTC.

The genes are TRBV18 and TRBJ1-1, with 8 bases that match TRBD1. This CDR3 comprises 14 residues. The V and J ends lost 2 bases and 4 bases, in that order; junction bases with no gene match: 3. Per the germline V gene, CDR1 is KGHSH and CDR2 is LQKENI. The CDR3 DNA reads TGTGCCAGCTCACCAGGGACAGGTCGCACTGAAGCTTTCTTT. This encodes CASSPGTGRTEAFF.

The V gene is TRBV5-1, the J gene TRBJ2-3, with D uncertain. This CDR3 is built from 16 residues. Trimming removed 4 bases from V and 2 bases from J, with 17 bases in between. In germline, CDR1 is SGHRS, CDR2 YFSETQ. Here the CDR3 reads CASSTRHQRATDTQYF. The CDR3 bases are TGCGCCAGCAGCACCCGACACCAAAGAGCCACAGATACGCAGTATTTT.